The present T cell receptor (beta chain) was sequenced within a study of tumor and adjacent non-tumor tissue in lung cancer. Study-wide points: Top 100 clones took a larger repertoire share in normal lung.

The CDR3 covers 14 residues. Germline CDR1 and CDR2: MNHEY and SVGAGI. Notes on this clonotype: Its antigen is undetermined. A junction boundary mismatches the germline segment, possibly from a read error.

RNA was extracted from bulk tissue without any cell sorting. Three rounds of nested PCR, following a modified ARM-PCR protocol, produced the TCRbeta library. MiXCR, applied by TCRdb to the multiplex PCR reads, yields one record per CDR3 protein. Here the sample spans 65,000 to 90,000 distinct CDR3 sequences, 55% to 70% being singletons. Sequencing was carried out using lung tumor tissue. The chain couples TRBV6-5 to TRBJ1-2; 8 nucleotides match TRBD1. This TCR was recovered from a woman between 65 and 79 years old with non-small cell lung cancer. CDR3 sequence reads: CASSEGGQVYGYTF. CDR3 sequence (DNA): TGTGCCAGCAGCGAGGGGGGACAGGTCTATGGCTACACTTTC.